The 9 T cell receptor beta chains in this list originate from one sample, sequenced in a study of blood T cell repertoires in COVID-19. Sequenced by immunoSEQ multiplex PCR; TCRdb stores in-frame clones only, minus some. In the table there are about 220,000 clones, about nine tenths of which are singletons. The material sequenced was PBMCs or T cells enriched from blood (not recorded which). The receptors were sampled from a woman aged 25 to 39 with acute COVID-19.

This clone was seen more than once but under ten times. The chain carries TRBV7-6 and TRBJ2-1; the D is unclear. The CDR3 totals 11 residues. Germline-derived CDR1 and CDR2 are SGHVS and FNYEAQ. V was clipped by 3 bases and J by 5 bases, with 2 bases between them. The CDR3 loop reads CASSFNNEQFF. The DNA for the CDR3 is TGTGCCAGCAGCTTTAACAATGAGCAGTTCTTC. Full variable domain (rest looked up from reference TRBV7-6 and TRBJ2-1): GAGVSQSPRYKVTKRGQDVALRCDPISGHVSLYWYRQALGQGPEFLTYFNYEAQQDKSGLPNDRFSAERPEGSISTLTIQRTEQRDSAMYRCASSFNNEQFFGPGTRLTVL.

This rearrangement joins TRBV10-3 to TRBJ1-4; D is unclear. The CDR3 consists of 16 residues. CDR1 and CDR2 from the germline V gene are ENHRY and SYGVKD. Trimming removed 6 bases from V and 1 base from J, with 15 bases in between. CDR3 in amino acids: CAISPTEYGTNEKLFF. DNA for the CDR3: TGTGCCATCAGCCCTACTGAATACGGAACTAATGAAAAACTGTTTTTT.

The CDR3 spells CASSIDRGSYTGELFF. The CDR3 DNA sequence: TGTGCCAGTAGTATAGATAGGGGTAGCTACACCGGGGAGCTGTTTTTT. The chain employs TRBV19 and TRBJ2-2; TRBD1 might be the D (5 bases). This CDR3 contains 16 residues. CDR1 is LNHDA, CDR2 SQIVND, per germline (reference sequence). The germline V and J ends were trimmed by 0 bases and 3 bases, with 11 bases remaining between them.

The V and J genes are TRBV1 and TRBJ2-5; the table assigns TRBD2, which was not confirmed against the DNA. TRBV1 is an annotated pseudogene. This CDR3 spans 17 amino acids. The CDR3 here is CTSSQDPETRRGETQYF. The CDR3 nucleotides are TGCACCAGCAGCCAAGACCCCGAGACTCGTCGCGGGGAGACCCAGTACTTC.

The rearrangement joins TRBV6-1 to TRBJ1-2; tentative D call: TRBD1 (5 bases). The CDR3 is 16 amino acids. Germline V gene sequence: CDR1 MNHNS, CDR2 SASEGT. V was trimmed by 3 bases and J by 5 bases, leaving 19 bases between them. The CDR3, as DNA: TGTGCCAGCAGTGAGACATTTAGGTGGGGGGATTATGGCTACACCTTC. The encoded protein is CASSETFRWGDYGYTF.

This chain links TRBV6-5 with TRBJ2-5, with a tentative D call TRBD2 (5 bases). Germline V CDR1 and CDR2: MNHEY, SVGAGI. Deletions cut 2 bases from V and 5 bases from J, with 18 bases between. This CDR3 comprises 16 residues. The CDR3 DNA is TGTGCCAGCAGTTACCTACGGCCTCGGACTGCGGAGACCCAGTACTTC. Its translation is CASSYLRPRTAETQYF.

This chain connects TRBV5-1 to TRBJ2-3; D remains unclear. This CDR3 has 12 residues. Germline CDR1 reads SGHRS; CDR2 reads YFSETQ. V was cut by 2 bases and J by 6 bases, with 7 bases left in between. As DNA, the CDR3 is TGCGCCAGCAGCTTAGACTTGGATACGCAGTATTTT. This sequence encodes CASSLDLDTQYF.

The chain carries TRBV5-6 and TRBJ1-1; D is perhaps TRBD1 (6 bases). This CDR3 is 14 amino acids long. Germline V gives CDR1 SGHDT, CDR2 YYEEEE. V lost 2 bases to trimming and J lost 4 bases, with 12 bases between them. CDR3 sequence reads: CASSLQGVITEAFF. In DNA form, the CDR3 reads TGTGCCAGCAGCTTACAGGGTGTCATCACTGAAGCTTTCTTT.

The V gene is TRBV4-1, the J gene TRBJ1-2; 9 bases line up with TRBD1. J gave up 6 bases and V 0 bases, and 8 bases lay outside the gene matches. The CDR3 contains 16 residues. Germline V gene sequence: CDR1 MGHRA, CDR2 YSYEKL. The DNA for the CDR3 is TGCGCCAGCAGCCAAGATGTGGGACAGGGCGGTGATGGCTACACCTTC. Protein product: CASSQDVGQGGDGYTF.